A single sample is the source of the 8 T cell receptor beta chains below, sequenced in a study of T cell responses to AZD1222 COVID-19 vaccine. Sequencing used immunoSEQ multiplex PCR; TCRdb keeps in-frame clones, though not all of them. The data hold 250,000 to 300,000 clones, with around 93% observed a single time. The specimen was peripheral blood, collected 28 days after the second AZD1222 dose. Every receptor here comes from an adult who received the AZD1222 COVID-19 vaccine.

The gene calls are TRBV28 and TRBJ1-5, with D unresolved. V shed 6 bases and J shed 6 bases, with 9 bases lying between them. The CDR3 spans 12 residues. Germline CDR1 is MDHEN and CDR2 is SYDVKM. The CDR3 region is CASRPVGQPQHF. The CDR3 DNA follows: TGTGCCAGCAGGCCGGTAGGTCAGCCCCAGCATTTT.

The J gene is TRBJ1-5, the V gene TRBV5-4, with D tentatively TRBD1 (6 bases). Germline V CDR1 and CDR2: SGHNT, YYREEE (reference sequence). The CDR3 runs 13 residues. Trimming removed 4 bases at V and 5 bases at J, with 10 bases between. This CDR3 reads CASSQGRDQPQHF. In DNA, the CDR3 is TGTGCCAGCAGCCAGGGGCGCGATCAGCCCCAGCATTTT.

This clone was seen just once. This chain joins TRBV7-3 and TRBJ2-7, with D maybe TRBD2 (6 bases). The germline CDR1 and CDR2 sequences are SGHTA and FQGTGA. The CDR3 contains 15 residues. Trimming removed 2 bases from V and 3 bases from J, with 14 bases in between. CDR3 protein: CASSLFPSDDYEQYF. CDR3 DNA sequence: TGTGCCAGCAGCTTATTCCCTAGCGACGACTACGAGCAGTACTTC.

DNA for the CDR3: TGCAGCGTTTCAAGGGACATGACCTACGAGCAGTACTTC. Its translation is CSVSRDMTYEQYF. The J gene is TRBJ2-7, the V gene TRBV29-1, with a tentative D call TRBD1 (6 bases). Per germline, CDR1 SQVTM and CDR2 ANQGSEA. This CDR3 has 13 amino acids. V dropped 5 bases and J dropped 2 bases, with 13 bases sitting between them.

Comment on this clone: Other DNA variants within this sample encode the same CDR3. CDR3 sequence (DNA): TGTGCCAGCAGTTTATTGAACACTGAAGCTTTCTTT. Encoded protein: CASSLLNTEAFF. The rearrangement links TRBV28 to TRBJ1-1; D is uncertain. The ends were cut back, 1 base at V and 0 bases at J, with 0 bases in the middle. The CDR3 covers 12 residues. CDR1 and CDR2 from the germline V gene are MDHEN and SYDVKM.

The chain uses TRBV18 and TRBJ1-2, with a tentative D call TRBD1 (5 bases). V was cut by 3 bases and J by 6 bases, with 11 bases left in between. The germline CDR1 and CDR2 sequences are KGHSH and LQKENI. This CDR3 contains 13 residues. The CDR3 DNA reads TGTGCCAGCTCACCCTCCGCAGGGAATGGCTACACCTTC. This encodes CASSPSAGNGYTF.

This chain's CDR3 is CASSEEVVTEAFF. The CDR3 coding sequence is TGTGCCAGCAGTGAAGAGGTGGTGACTGAAGCTTTCTTT. The chain links TRBV2 to TRBJ1-1; D call uncertain. The CDR3 spans 13 residues. The ends were cut back, 1 base at V and 5 bases at J, with 8 bases in the middle. Germline V gene data show CDR1 as SNHLY and CDR2 as FYNNEI.

The sample holds one count of this clone. The V gene is TRBV11-2, the J gene TRBJ2-7, with 7 bases lining up with TRBD2. Unmatched junction bases numbered 5, after V lost 4 bases and J lost 2 bases. CDR3 length: 14 residues. Per germline, CDR1 SGHAT and CDR2 FQNNGV. This CDR3 reads CASSSPRGAYEQYF. The CDR3 DNA reads TGTGCCAGCAGCTCCCCCCGGGGGGCCTACGAGCAGTACTTC. Full variable domain (rest looked up from reference TRBV11-2 and TRBJ2-7): EAGVAQSPRYKIIEKRQSVAFWCNPISGHATLYWYQQILGQGPKLLIQFQNNGVVDDSQLPKDRFSAERLKGVDSTLKIQPAKLEDSAVYLCASSSPRGAYEQYFGPGTRLTVT.